This is a list of T cell receptor beta chains from one sample in a study of CD8 T cells in ankylosing spondylitis. MiXCR was run by TCRdb on the 5' RACE reads, yielding one entry per CDR3 protein. The data contain 25,000 to 35,000 distinct CDR3 sequences, approximately 15% of them singletons. Sequenced material: blood. The origin of the receptors is a male donor with ankylosing spondylitis or in good health (not recorded which). CDR3s include the opening cysteine and the closing phenylalanine or tryptophan. Fields, in order: D gene, V gene, J gene, clone size, CDR3 protein, CDR3 DNA. A D gene is named only where the DNA matches it firmly. Size tells how often a clone was seen (once, few, many) or the class of an expanded clone, and some rows leave it out.

d_call: .
v_call: TRBV7-9
j_call: TRBJ1-1
clone_size: .
cdr3_aa: CASSSDSFLNTEAFF
cdr3_nt: TGTGCCAGCAGCTCCGACAGCTTTTTGAACACTGAAGCTTTCTTT

d_call: .
v_call: TRBV5-1
j_call: TRBJ2-2
clone_size: .
cdr3_aa: CASSPYGRAGNGITGELFF
cdr3_nt: TGCGCCAGCAGCCCCTATGGTAGGGCAGGGAACGGGATCACCGGGGAGCTGTTTTTT

d_call: .
v_call: TRBV28
j_call: TRBJ2-3
clone_size: .
cdr3_aa: CASRPSSTDTQYF
cdr3_nt: TGTGCCAGCAGACCTAGTAGCACAGATACGCAGTATTTT

d_call: TRBD2
v_call: TRBV30
j_call: TRBJ2-1
clone_size: few
cdr3_aa: CAWMAKAAGRSYNEQFF
cdr3_nt: TGTGCCTGGATGGCGAAGGCAGCGGGAAGATCCTACAATGAGCAGTTCTTC

d_call: .
v_call: TRBV12-3/TRBV12-4
j_call: TRBJ1-2
clone_size: few
cdr3_aa: CASTTSLGDTVNYGYTF
cdr3_nt: TGTGCCAGCACGACGTCGCTGGGGGACACTGTGAACTATGGCTACACCTTC

d_call: .
v_call: TRBV7-9
j_call: TRBJ1-4
clone_size: few
cdr3_aa: CASSPELEKLFF
cdr3_nt: TGTGCCAGCAGCCCAGAACTTGAAAAACTGTTTTTT

d_call: TRBD2
v_call: TRBV6-2/TRBV6-3
j_call: TRBJ2-1
clone_size: .
cdr3_aa: CASSWTSAYNEQFF
cdr3_nt: TGTGCCAGCAGTTGGACTAGCGCGTACAATGAGCAGTTCTTC

d_call: TRBD1
v_call: TRBV2
j_call: TRBJ1-4
clone_size: few
cdr3_aa: CASSETGGNEKLFF
cdr3_nt: TGTGCCAGCAGCGAGACAGGGGGCAATGAAAAACTGTTTTTT

d_call: .
v_call: TRBV7-9
j_call: TRBJ1-5
clone_size: .
cdr3_aa: CASSLGPFVGQPQHF
cdr3_nt: TGTGCCAGCAGCTTAGGACCGTTTGTCGGTCAGCCCCAGCATTTT

d_call: .
v_call: TRBV14
j_call: TRBJ1-4
clone_size: .
cdr3_aa: CASSDLTGTYEKLFF
cdr3_nt: TGTGCCAGCAGCGATCTTACCGGGACATATGAAAAACTGTTTTTT

d_call: .
v_call: TRBV14
j_call: TRBJ2-2
clone_size: .
cdr3_aa: CASSQDLPTGELFF
cdr3_nt: TGTGCCAGCAGCCAGGACTTGCCCACCGGGGAGCTGTTTTTT

d_call: TRBD2
v_call: TRBV20-1
j_call: TRBJ2-3
clone_size: few
cdr3_aa: CSARDVAGAGNTQYF
cdr3_nt: TGCAGTGCTAGAGATGTAGCGGGAGCAGGAAATACGCAGTATTTT

d_call: .
v_call: TRBV15
j_call: TRBJ2-1
clone_size: few
cdr3_aa: CATSRDPAQDEQFF
cdr3_nt: TGTGCCACCAGCAGAGATCCGGCACAGGATGAGCAGTTCTTC

d_call: TRBD2
v_call: TRBV12-3/TRBV12-4
j_call: TRBJ2-2
clone_size: few
cdr3_aa: CASTLAGGATGELFF
cdr3_nt: TGTGCCAGCACTCTAGCGGGAGGGGCCACCGGGGAGCTGTTTTTT

d_call: TRBD1
v_call: TRBV29-1
j_call: TRBJ2-5
clone_size: many
cdr3_aa: CSVVLQGNQETQYF
cdr3_nt: TGCAGCGTTGTTCTACAGGGGAACCAAGAGACCCAGTACTTC

d_call: .
v_call: TRBV20-1
j_call: TRBJ2-3
clone_size: few
cdr3_aa: CSASILGRHGDTQYF
cdr3_nt: TGCAGTGCTTCGATCCTGGGGCGCCATGGGGATACGCAGTATTTT

d_call: TRBD2
v_call: TRBV7-3
j_call: TRBJ2-3
clone_size: .
cdr3_aa: CASSDKLAGSTDTQYF
cdr3_nt: TGTGCCAGCAGCGACAAACTAGCGGGTAGCACAGATACGCAGTATTTT

d_call: .
v_call: TRBV20-1
j_call: TRBJ1-1
clone_size: .
cdr3_aa: CSASGFVGVSTEAFF
cdr3_nt: TGCAGTGCATCAGGCTTTGTTGGTGTATCCACTGAAGCTTTCTTT

d_call: TRBD2
v_call: TRBV15
j_call: TRBJ2-2
clone_size: many
cdr3_aa: CATSRGTAGTTLGGELFF
cdr3_nt: TGTGCCACCAGCAGAGGGACCGCTGGGACTACCCTTGGCGGGGAGCTGTTTTTT

d_call: .
v_call: TRBV28
j_call: TRBJ2-5
clone_size: medium-sized
cdr3_aa: CASSLQGRKETQYF
cdr3_nt: TGTGCCAGCAGTTTACAGGGAAGAAAAGAGACCCAGTACTTC

d_call: TRBD1
v_call: TRBV29-1
j_call: TRBJ1-1
clone_size: .
cdr3_aa: CSVQGGIGPPLEAFF
cdr3_nt: TGCAGCGTCCAGGGGGGAATCGGACCTCCCCTTGAAGCTTTCTTT

d_call: .
v_call: TRBV19
j_call: TRBJ1-1
clone_size: once
cdr3_aa: CASRKSGPNTEAFF
cdr3_nt: TGTGCCAGTAGAAAGTCGGGGCCGAACACTGAAGCTTTCTTT

d_call: .
v_call: TRBV7-9
j_call: TRBJ1-1
clone_size: few
cdr3_aa: CASSAVLMNTEAFF
cdr3_nt: TGTGCCAGCAGCGCAGTACTTATGAACACTGAAGCTTTCTTT

d_call: .
v_call: TRBV4-3
j_call: TRBJ2-5
clone_size: few
cdr3_aa: CASSQEGSETQYF
cdr3_nt: TGCGCCAGCAGCCAAGAAGGGTCAGAGACCCAGTACTTC

d_call: .
v_call: TRBV28
j_call: TRBJ2-1
clone_size: .
cdr3_aa: CASSFYSDSSNEQFF
cdr3_nt: TGTGCCAGCAGTTTCTACTCGGACTCTTCCAATGAGCAGTTCTTC

d_call: .
v_call: TRBV4-1
j_call: TRBJ2-1
clone_size: .
cdr3_aa: CASSQVLGLPNEQFF
cdr3_nt: TGCGCCAGCAGCCAAGTCCTAGGGCTTCCAAATGAGCAGTTCTTC

d_call: .
v_call: TRBV15
j_call: TRBJ2-2
clone_size: .
cdr3_aa: CATGLGGSTGELFF
cdr3_nt: TGTGCCACCGGCCTCGGGGGTAGCACCGGGGAGCTGTTTTTT

d_call: TRBD2
v_call: TRBV12-3/TRBV12-4
j_call: TRBJ2-1
clone_size: .
cdr3_aa: CASSLGLAGTNEQFF
cdr3_nt: TGTGCCAGCAGCCTCGGACTAGCGGGGACTAATGAGCAGTTCTTC

d_call: .
v_call: TRBV20-1
j_call: TRBJ2-2
clone_size: .
cdr3_aa: CSVRRRTNTGELFF
cdr3_nt: TGCAGTGTCAGGAGGAGAACGAACACCGGGGAGCTGTTTTTT

d_call: .
v_call: TRBV7-2
j_call: TRBJ1-1
clone_size: .
cdr3_aa: CASSLVVRGEAFF
cdr3_nt: TGTGCCAGCAGCTTAGTCGTTCGGGGTGAAGCTTTCTTT

d_call: .
v_call: TRBV5-1
j_call: TRBJ2-2
clone_size: .
cdr3_aa: CASSLLRQAGELFF
cdr3_nt: TGCGCCAGCAGCTTGTTGAGGCAGGCCGGGGAGCTGTTTTTT

d_call: TRBD2
v_call: TRBV2
j_call: TRBJ2-5
clone_size: few
cdr3_aa: CASSEWPSGVYQETQYF
cdr3_nt: TGTGCCAGCAGTGAATGGCCTAGCGGGGTGTACCAAGAGACCCAGTACTTC

d_call: .
v_call: TRBV3-1
j_call: TRBJ1-4
clone_size: few
cdr3_aa: CASSQGRGNEKLFF
cdr3_nt: TGTGCCAGCAGCCAGGGCAGGGGTAATGAAAAACTGTTTTTT

d_call: .
v_call: TRBV20-1
j_call: TRBJ1-1
clone_size: .
cdr3_aa: CSARVGGIIVTEAFF
cdr3_nt: TGCAGTGCTAGAGTTGGAGGGATAATCGTCACTGAAGCTTTCTTT

d_call: .
v_call: TRBV20-1
j_call: TRBJ1-1
clone_size: .
cdr3_aa: CSATGSREKAFF
cdr3_nt: TGCAGTGCAACAGGGAGCCGAGAAAAAGCTTTCTTT

d_call: .
v_call: TRBV12-3/TRBV12-4
j_call: TRBJ2-2
clone_size: .
cdr3_aa: CASSLDGRFGELFF
cdr3_nt: TGTGCCAGCAGTTTAGATGGACGGTTCGGGGAGCTGTTTTTT

d_call: .
v_call: TRBV30
j_call: TRBJ1-1
clone_size: .
cdr3_aa: CAWSRQTPNTEAFF
cdr3_nt: TGTGCCTGGAGTCGGCAGACTCCGAACACTGAAGCTTTCTTT

d_call: .
v_call: TRBV12-3/TRBV12-4
j_call: TRBJ2-1
clone_size: .
cdr3_aa: CASSVNNEQFF
cdr3_nt: TGTGCCAGCAGTGTCAACAATGAGCAGTTCTTC

d_call: TRBD1
v_call: TRBV6-2/TRBV6-3
j_call: TRBJ2-1
clone_size: .
cdr3_aa: CAQFYPGQIYNEQFF
cdr3_nt: TGTGCCCAGTTCTACCCGGGACAGATCTACAATGAGCAGTTCTTC

d_call: TRBD1
v_call: TRBV6-2/TRBV6-3
j_call: TRBJ1-4
clone_size: few
cdr3_aa: CASQDRYEELFF
cdr3_nt: TGTGCCAGCCAGGACAGGTATGAAGAACTGTTTTTT

d_call: TRBD2
v_call: TRBV6-1
j_call: TRBJ2-3
clone_size: many
cdr3_aa: CASSYGLEADTQYF
cdr3_nt: TGTGCCAGCAGTTACGGACTAGAAGCAGATACGCAGTATTTT

d_call: TRBD1
v_call: TRBV29-1
j_call: TRBJ2-7
clone_size: .
cdr3_aa: CSVPGPQGVPWDEQYF
cdr3_nt: TGCAGCGTTCCGGGCCCCCAGGGGGTCCCGTGGGACGAGCAGTACTTC

d_call: .
v_call: TRBV27
j_call: TRBJ2-7
clone_size: .
cdr3_aa: CASSRVASAEQYF
cdr3_nt: TGTGCCAGCAGTAGAGTAGCGAGCGCCGAGCAGTACTTC

d_call: .
v_call: TRBV7-6
j_call: TRBJ2-3
clone_size: few
cdr3_aa: CASSMRLADTQYF
cdr3_nt: TGTGCCAGCAGCATGAGACTAGCAGATACGCAGTATTTT

d_call: .
v_call: TRBV29-1
j_call: TRBJ2-2
clone_size: .
cdr3_aa: CSVLRRNTGELFF
cdr3_nt: TGCAGCGTTCTACGGCGGAACACCGGGGAGCTGTTTTTT

d_call: .
v_call: TRBV7-2
j_call: TRBJ2-2
clone_size: .
cdr3_aa: CASSLLGAYNGELFF
cdr3_nt: TGTGCCAGCAGCTTATTGGGGGCGTATAACGGGGAGCTGTTTTTT

d_call: .
v_call: TRBV12-3/TRBV12-4
j_call: TRBJ2-1
clone_size: .
cdr3_aa: CASSISMGAYNEQFF
cdr3_nt: TGTGCCAGCAGTATTAGCATGGGCGCCTACAATGAGCAGTTCTTC

d_call: .
v_call: TRBV4-3
j_call: TRBJ2-3
clone_size: few
cdr3_aa: CASSQDRATDTQYF
cdr3_nt: TGCGCCAGCAGCCAAGATAGGGCCACAGATACGCAGTATTTT

d_call: TRBD1
v_call: TRBV7-9
j_call: TRBJ1-1
clone_size: .
cdr3_aa: CASSHSRGPLGTEAFF
cdr3_nt: TGTGCCAGCAGCCATAGCAGGGGGCCGTTAGGGACTGAAGCTTTCTTT

d_call: TRBD2
v_call: TRBV29-1
j_call: TRBJ2-3
clone_size: few
cdr3_aa: CSVEEVAGGPDTQYF
cdr3_nt: TGCAGCGTTGAAGAGGTAGCGGGAGGGCCAGATACGCAGTATTTT

d_call: .
v_call: TRBV5-1
j_call: TRBJ2-3
clone_size: few
cdr3_aa: CASRLGTSTDTQYF
cdr3_nt: TGCGCCAGCAGGCTCGGGACTAGCACAGATACGCAGTATTTT

d_call: TRBD2
v_call: TRBV7-2
j_call: TRBJ2-2
clone_size: .
cdr3_aa: CASSPEGLADTGELFF
cdr3_nt: TGTGCCAGCAGCCCCGAGGGACTAGCGGACACCGGGGAGCTGTTTTTT

d_call: TRBD2
v_call: TRBV20-1
j_call: TRBJ2-3
clone_size: few
cdr3_aa: CSADSPRGGTDTQYF
cdr3_nt: TGCAGTGCCGATAGTCCCCGGGGGGGCACAGATACGCAGTATTTT